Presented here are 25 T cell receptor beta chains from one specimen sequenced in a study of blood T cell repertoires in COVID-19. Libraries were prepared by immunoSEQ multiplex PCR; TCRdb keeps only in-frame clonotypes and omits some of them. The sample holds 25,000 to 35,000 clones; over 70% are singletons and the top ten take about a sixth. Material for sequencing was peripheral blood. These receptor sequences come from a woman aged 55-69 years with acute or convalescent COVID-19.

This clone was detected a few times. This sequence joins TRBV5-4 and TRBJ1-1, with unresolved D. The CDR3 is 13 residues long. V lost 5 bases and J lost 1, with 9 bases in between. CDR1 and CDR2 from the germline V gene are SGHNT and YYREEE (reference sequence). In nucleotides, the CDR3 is TGTGCCAGCAGACTTGACACGAACACTGAAGCTTTCTTT. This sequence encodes CASRLDTNTEAFF.

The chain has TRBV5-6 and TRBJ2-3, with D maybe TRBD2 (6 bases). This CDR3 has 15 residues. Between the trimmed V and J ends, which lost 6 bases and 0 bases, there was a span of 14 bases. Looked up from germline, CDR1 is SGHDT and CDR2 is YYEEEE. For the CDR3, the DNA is TGTGCCAGCACCCCCGGAGGGCGGAGCACAGATACGCAGTATTTT. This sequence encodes CASTPGGRSTDTQYF.

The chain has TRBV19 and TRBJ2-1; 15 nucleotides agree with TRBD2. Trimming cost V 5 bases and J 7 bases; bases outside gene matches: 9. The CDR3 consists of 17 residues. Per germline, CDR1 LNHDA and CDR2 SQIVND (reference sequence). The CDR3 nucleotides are TGTGCCAGTAGTGTCTTCCCGGGACTAGCGGGGGGTAATGAGCAGTTCTTC. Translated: CASSVFPGLAGGNEQFF.

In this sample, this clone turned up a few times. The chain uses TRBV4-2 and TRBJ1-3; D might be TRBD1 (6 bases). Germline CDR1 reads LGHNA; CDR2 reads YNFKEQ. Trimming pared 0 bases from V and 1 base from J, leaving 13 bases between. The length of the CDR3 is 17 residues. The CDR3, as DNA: TGTGCCAGCAGCCAAGATCTTGGGGGCTGGTCTGGAAACACCATATATTTT. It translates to CASSQDLGGWSGNTIYF.

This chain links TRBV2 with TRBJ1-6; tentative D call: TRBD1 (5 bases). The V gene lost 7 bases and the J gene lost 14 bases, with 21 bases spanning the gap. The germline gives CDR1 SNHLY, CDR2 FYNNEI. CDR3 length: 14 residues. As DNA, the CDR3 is TGTGCCAGCAAATTTGACAGCTCGGTCAGGGCCCTCCACTTT. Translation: CASKFDSSVRALHF.

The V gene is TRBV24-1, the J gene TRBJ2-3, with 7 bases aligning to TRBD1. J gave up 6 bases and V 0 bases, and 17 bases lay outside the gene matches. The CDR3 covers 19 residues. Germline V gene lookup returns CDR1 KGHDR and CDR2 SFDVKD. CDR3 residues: CATSDLRRDRDQVSDTQYF. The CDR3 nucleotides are TGTGCCACCAGTGATTTGCGCCGAGACAGGGATCAGGTATCGGATACGCAGTATTTT.

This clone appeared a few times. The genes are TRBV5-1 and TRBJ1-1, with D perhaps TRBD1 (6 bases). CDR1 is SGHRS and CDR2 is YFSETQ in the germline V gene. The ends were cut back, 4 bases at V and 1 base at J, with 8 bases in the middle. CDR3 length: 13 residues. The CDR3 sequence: CASSPQGNTEAFF. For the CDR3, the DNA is TGCGCCAGCAGCCCACAGGGGAACACTGAAGCTTTCTTT.

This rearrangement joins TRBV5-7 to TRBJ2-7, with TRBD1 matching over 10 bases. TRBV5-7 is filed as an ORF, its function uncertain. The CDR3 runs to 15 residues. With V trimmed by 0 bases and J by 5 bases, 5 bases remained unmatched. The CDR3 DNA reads TGTGCCAGCAGCTTGGGTCCGGGACAGGGGAACGAGCAGTACTTC. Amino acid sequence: CASSLGPGQGNEQYF.

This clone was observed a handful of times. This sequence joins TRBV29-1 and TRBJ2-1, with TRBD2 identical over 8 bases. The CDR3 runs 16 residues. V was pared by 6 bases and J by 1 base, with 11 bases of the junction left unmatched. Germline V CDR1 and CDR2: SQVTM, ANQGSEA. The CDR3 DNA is TGCAGCGTCGGACTAGCCACACTTCAATCCTACAATGAGCAGTTCTTC. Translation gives CSVGLATLQSYNEQFF.

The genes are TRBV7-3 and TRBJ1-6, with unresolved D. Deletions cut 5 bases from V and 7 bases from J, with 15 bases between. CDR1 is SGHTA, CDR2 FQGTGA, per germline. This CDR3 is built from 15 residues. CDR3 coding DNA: TGTGCCAGCAGCCCCTCTCCCCGCGGCAATTCACCCCTCCACTTT. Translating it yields CASSPSPRGNSPLHF.

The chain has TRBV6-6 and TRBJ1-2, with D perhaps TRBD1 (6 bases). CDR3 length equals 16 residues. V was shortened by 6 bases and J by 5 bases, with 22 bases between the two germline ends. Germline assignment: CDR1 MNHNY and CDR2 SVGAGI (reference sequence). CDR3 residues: CASRPLDSFPLYGYTF. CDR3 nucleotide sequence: TGTGCCAGCAGACCCTTGGACAGTTTCCCTCTATATGGCTACACCTTC.

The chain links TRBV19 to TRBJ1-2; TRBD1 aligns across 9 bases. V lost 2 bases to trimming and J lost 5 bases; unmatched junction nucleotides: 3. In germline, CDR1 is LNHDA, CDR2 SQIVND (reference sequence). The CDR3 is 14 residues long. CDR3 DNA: TGTGCCAGTAGTATATCGGGACAGGGATATGGCTACACCTTC. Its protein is CASSISGQGYGYTF.

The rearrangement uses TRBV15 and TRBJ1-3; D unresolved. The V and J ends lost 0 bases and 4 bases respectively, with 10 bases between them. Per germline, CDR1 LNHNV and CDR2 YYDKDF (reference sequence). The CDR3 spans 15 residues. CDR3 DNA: TGTGCCACCAGCAGAGATGCGATCATCGGAAACACCATATATTTT. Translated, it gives CATSRDAIIGNTIYF.

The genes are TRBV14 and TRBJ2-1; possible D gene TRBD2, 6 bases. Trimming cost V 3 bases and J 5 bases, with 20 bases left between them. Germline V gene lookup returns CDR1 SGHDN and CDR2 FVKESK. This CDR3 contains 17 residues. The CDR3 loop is CASSHPEALAFHNEQFF. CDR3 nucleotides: TGTGCCAGCAGCCACCCAGAAGCCCTAGCGTTCCACAATGAGCAGTTCTTC.

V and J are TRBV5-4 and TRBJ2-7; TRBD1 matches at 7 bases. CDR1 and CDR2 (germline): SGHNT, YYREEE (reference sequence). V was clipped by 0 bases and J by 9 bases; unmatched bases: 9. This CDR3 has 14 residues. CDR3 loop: CASSLARGQAGQYF. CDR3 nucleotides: TGTGCCAGCAGCTTGGCCCGCGGACAGGCAGGGCAGTACTTC.

The CDR3 bases are TGTGCCAGCAGCCAAGATTCGTGGGCAGCTAACAATGAAAAACTGTTTTTT. Protein sequence: CASSQDSWAANNEKLFF. The rearrangement uses TRBV14 and TRBJ1-4, with D unclear. The CDR3 loop spans 17 amino acids. The germline gives CDR1 SGHDN, CDR2 FVKESK. V was pared by 0 bases and J by 5 bases, with 16 bases between.

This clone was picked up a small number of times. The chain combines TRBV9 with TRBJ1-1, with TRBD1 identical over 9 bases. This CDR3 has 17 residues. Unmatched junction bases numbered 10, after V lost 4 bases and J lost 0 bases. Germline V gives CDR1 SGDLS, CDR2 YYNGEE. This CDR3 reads CASSYLGTGILNTEAFF. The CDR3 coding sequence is TGTGCCAGCAGCTACCTAGGGACAGGGATTCTGAACACTGAAGCTTTCTTT.

CDR3 loop: CASSYSGQGGYEQYF. CDR3 nucleotide sequence: TGTGCCAGCAGTTACAGTGGACAGGGCGGCTACGAGCAGTACTTC. V usage is TRBV6-5 and J usage is TRBJ2-7; TRBD1 matches 8 bases. After removal of 2 bases from V and 3 bases from J, the junction contained 6 bases not matched to a gene. The CDR3 is made up of 15 amino acids. Germline V gives CDR1 MNHEY, CDR2 SVGAGI.

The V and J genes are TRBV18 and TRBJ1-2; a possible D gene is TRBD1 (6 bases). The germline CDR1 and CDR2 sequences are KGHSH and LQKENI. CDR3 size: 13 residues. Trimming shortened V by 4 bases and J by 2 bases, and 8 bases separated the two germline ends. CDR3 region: CASSRDTNYGYTF. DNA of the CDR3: TGTGCCAGCTCACGGGACACAAACTATGGCTACACCTTC.

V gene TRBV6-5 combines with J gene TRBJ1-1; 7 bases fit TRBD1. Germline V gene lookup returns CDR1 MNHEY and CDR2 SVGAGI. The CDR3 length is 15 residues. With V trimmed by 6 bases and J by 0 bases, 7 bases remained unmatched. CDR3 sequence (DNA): TGTGCCAGCAGAGGTGACAGGGCCCTGAACACTGAAGCTTTCTTT. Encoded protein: CASRGDRALNTEAFF.

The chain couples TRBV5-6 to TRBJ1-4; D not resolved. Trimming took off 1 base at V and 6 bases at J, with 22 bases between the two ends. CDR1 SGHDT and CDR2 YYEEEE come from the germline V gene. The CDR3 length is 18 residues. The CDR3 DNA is TGTGCCAGCAGCTTGTTTTACGAGGCCCTGAGGGTACATGAAAAACTGTTTTTT. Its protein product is CASSLFYEALRVHEKLFF. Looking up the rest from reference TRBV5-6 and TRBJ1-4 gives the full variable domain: DAGVTQSPTHLIKTRGQQVTLRCSPKSGHDTVSWYQQALGQGPQFIFQYYEEEERQRGNFPDRFSGHQFPNYSSELNVNALLLGDSALYLCASSLFYEALRVHEKLFFGSGTQLSVL.

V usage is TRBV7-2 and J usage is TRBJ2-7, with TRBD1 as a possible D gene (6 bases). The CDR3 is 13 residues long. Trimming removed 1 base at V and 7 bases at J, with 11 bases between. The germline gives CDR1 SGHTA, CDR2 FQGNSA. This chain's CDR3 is CASSLERTAEQYF. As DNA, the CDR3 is TGTGCCAGCAGCTTAGAAAGGACAGCAGAGCAGTACTTC. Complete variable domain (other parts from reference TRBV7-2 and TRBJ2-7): GAGVSQSPSNKVTEKGKDVELRCDPISGHTALYWYRQSLGQGLEFLIYFQGNSAPDKSGLPSDRFSAERTGGSVSTLTIQRTQQEDSAVYLCASSLERTAEQYFGPGTRLTVT.

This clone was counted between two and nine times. This CDR3 is CASSSLGGQETQYF. Written as DNA, the CDR3 is TGTGCCAGCAGTTCCCTCGGGGGCCAAGAGACCCAGTACTTC. The chain recombines TRBV28 with TRBJ2-5, with D possibly TRBD2 on 6 matching bases. The CDR3 is 14 amino acids. Germline V CDR1 and CDR2: MDHEN, SYDVKM. V lost 4 bases, J lost 1 base, and 10 bases lay in between. The full variable domain, completed using reference TRBV28 and TRBJ2-5, is DVKVTQSSRYLVKRTGEKVFLECVQDMDHENMFWYRQDPGLGLRLIYFSYDVKMKEKGDIPEGYSVSREKKERFSLILESASTNQTSMYLCASSSLGGQETQYFGPGTRLLVL.

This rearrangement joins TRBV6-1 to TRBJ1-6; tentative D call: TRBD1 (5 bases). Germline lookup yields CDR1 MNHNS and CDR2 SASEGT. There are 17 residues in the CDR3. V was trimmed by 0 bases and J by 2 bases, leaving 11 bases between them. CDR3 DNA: TGTGCCAGCAGTGAAGCGGGGGGAAGAGCCTATAATTCACCCCTCCACTTT. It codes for CASSEAGGRAYNSPLHF.

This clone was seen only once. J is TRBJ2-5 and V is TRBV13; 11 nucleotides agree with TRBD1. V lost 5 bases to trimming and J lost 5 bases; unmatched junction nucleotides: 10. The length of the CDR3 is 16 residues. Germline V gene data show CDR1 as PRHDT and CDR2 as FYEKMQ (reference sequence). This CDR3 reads CASSLRDRGFLETQYF. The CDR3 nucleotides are TGTGCCAGCAGCCTCCGGGACAGGGGGTTCTTGGAGACCCAGTACTTC.